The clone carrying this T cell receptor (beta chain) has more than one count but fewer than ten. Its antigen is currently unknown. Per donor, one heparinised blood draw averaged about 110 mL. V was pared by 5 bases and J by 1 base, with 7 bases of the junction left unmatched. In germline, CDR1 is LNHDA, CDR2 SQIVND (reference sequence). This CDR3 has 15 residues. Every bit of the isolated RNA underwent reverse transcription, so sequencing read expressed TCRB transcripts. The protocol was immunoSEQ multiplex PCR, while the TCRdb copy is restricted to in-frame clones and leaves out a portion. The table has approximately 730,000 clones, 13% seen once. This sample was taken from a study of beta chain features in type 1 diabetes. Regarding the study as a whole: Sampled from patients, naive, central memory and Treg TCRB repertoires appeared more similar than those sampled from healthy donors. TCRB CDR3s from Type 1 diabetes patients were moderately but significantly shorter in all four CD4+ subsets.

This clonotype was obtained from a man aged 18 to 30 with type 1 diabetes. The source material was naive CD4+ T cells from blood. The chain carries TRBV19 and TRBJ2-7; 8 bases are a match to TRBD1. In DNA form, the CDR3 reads TGTGCCAGTAGTTCATCCGGGACAGGTTCCTACGAGCAGTACTTC. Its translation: CASSSSGTGSYEQYF.